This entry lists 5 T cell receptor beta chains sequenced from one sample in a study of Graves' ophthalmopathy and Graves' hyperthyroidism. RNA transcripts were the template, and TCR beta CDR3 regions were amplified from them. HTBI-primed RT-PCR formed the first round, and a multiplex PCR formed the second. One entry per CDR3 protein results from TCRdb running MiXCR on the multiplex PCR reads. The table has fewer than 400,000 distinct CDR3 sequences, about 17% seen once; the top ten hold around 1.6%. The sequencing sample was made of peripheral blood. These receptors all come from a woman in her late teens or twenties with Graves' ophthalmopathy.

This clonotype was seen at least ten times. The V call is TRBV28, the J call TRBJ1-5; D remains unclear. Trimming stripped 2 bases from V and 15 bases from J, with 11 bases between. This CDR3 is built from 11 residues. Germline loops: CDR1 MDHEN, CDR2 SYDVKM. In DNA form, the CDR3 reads TGTGCCAGCAGTTTAAACCGGGCCCTGCATTTT. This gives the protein CASSLNRALHF.

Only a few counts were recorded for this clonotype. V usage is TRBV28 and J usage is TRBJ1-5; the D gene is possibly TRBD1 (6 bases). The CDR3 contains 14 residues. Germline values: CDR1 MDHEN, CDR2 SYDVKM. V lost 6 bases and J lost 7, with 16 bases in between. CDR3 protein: CASSPGQIGQPQHF. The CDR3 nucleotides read TGTGCCAGCAGCCCCGGACAGATTGGACAGCCCCAGCATTTT. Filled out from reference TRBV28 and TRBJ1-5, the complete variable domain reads DVKVTQSSRYLVKRTGEKVFLECVQDMDHENMFWYRQDPGLGLRLIYFSYDVKMKEKGDIPEGYSVSREKKERFSLILESASTNQTSMYLCASSPGQIGQPQHFGDGTRLSIL.

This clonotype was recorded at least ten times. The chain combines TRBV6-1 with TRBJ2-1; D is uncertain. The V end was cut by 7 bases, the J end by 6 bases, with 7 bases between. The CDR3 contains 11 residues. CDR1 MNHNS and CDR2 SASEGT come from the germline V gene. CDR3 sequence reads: CASNEVNEQFF. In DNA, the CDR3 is TGTGCCAGCAACGAAGTCAATGAGCAGTTCTTC.

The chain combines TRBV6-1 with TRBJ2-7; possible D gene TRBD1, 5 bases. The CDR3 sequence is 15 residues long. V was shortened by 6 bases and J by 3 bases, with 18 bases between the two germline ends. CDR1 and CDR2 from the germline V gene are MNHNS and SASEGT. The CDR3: CASRALIGQGYEQYF. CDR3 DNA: TGTGCCAGCAGGGCTCTCATTGGGCAGGGCTACGAGCAGTACTTC.

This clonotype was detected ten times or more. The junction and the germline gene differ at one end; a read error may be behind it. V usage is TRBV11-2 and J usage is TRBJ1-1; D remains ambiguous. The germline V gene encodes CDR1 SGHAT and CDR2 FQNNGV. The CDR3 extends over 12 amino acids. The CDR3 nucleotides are TGTGCCAGCAGCCTAAGGAACACTGAAGCTCTCTTT. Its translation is CASSLRNTEALF.